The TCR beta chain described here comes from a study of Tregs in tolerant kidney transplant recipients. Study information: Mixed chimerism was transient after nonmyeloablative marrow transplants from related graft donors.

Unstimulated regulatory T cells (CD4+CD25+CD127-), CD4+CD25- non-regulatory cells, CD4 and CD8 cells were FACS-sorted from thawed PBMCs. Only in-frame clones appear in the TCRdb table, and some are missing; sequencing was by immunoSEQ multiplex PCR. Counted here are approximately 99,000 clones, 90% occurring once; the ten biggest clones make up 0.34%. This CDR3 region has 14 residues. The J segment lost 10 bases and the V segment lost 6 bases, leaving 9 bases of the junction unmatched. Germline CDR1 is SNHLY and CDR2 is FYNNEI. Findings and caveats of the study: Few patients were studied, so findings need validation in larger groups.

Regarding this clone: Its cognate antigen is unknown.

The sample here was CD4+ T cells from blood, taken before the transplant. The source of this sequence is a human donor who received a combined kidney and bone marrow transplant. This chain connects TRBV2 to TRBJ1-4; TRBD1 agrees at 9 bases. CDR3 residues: CASRAGQGPRKLFF. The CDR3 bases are TGTGCCAGCAGGGCCGGACAGGGGCCCCGAAAACTGTTTTTT.